Shown below are 28 T cell receptor beta chains from a single sample sequenced in a study of cytomegalovirus exposure and HLA in healthy donors (dated by TCRdb to the late 2010s). Library construction relied on the immunoSEQ multiplex PCR assay. For the multiplex PCR, a mixture combining 60 forward primers for TCR Vbeta segments and 13 reverse primers for TCR Jbeta segments was used. As stored in TCRdb, this immuneACCESS dataset retains in-frame rearrangements with V and J assigned. A fraction of the clones does not appear; measured against another copy, unresolved V genes explain less than half of the discrepancy, and the remainder lacks a known reason. The sample table shows about 190,000 clones, and 60% to 85% are seen once. The top ten clonotypes cover less than 1.1% of the sample. Sequenced material: PBMCs. These receptors all stem from a woman in her thirties or forties in good health and CMV-seronegative.

The chain employs TRBV7-9 and TRBJ1-5, with D maybe TRBD1 (5 bases). CDR1 SEHNR and CDR2 FQNEAQ come from the germline V gene (reference sequence). Trimming removed 5 bases at V and 2 bases at J, with 13 bases between. This CDR3 has 15 residues. This chain's CDR3 is CASSQGVPGNQPQHF. CDR3 nucleotide sequence: TGTGCCAGCAGCCAAGGGGTGCCCGGCAATCAGCCCCAGCATTTT.

This chain connects TRBV7-9 to TRBJ2-3, with D uncertain. This CDR3 spans 14 amino acids. Looked up from germline, CDR1 is SEHNR and CDR2 is FQNEAQ (reference sequence). V lost 5 bases and J 4 bases, leaving 13 bases between the germline ends. The CDR3 region has the DNA TGTGCCAGCAGCCCCGTATCCCCCCCAGATACGCAGTATTTT. This sequence encodes CASSPVSPPDTQYF.

This chain links TRBV9 with TRBJ2-1; no clear D. The V and J ends lost 2 bases and 8 bases respectively, with 8 bases between them. Germline CDR1 is SGDLS and CDR2 is YYNGEE. This CDR3 contains 12 residues. The DNA for the CDR3 is TGTGCCAGCAGCGTCCTAGGATATGAGCAGTTCTTC. It encodes CASSVLGYEQFF.

This rearrangement joins TRBV4-2 to TRBJ1-1, with TRBD1 as a possible D gene (6 bases). The length of the CDR3 is 16 residues. Germline values: CDR1 LGHNA, CDR2 YNFKEQ. V gave up 1 base and J gave up 0 bases, with 12 bases separating them. The DNA for the CDR3 is TGTGCCAGCAGCCAAGGCTTAGGGGGGGTGAACACTGAAGCTTTCTTT. Encoded protein: CASSQGLGGVNTEAFF.

This sequence joins TRBV6-5 and TRBJ1-3, with 8 bases aligning to TRBD1. Germline V gives CDR1 MNHEY, CDR2 SVGAGI. The CDR3 length is 15 residues. V lost 6 bases, J lost 4 bases, and 8 bases stayed unmatched. Written as DNA, the CDR3 is TGTGCCAGCAGCCGAAAAGGGACAGGAGGAAACACCATATATTTT. It translates to CASSRKGTGGNTIYF.

The gene calls are TRBV27 and TRBJ1-4; tentative D call: TRBD1 (5 bases). The CDR3 sequence is 14 residues long. Between the trimmed V and J ends, which lost 2 bases and 10 bases, there was a span of 14 bases. Germline V gene data show CDR1 as MNHEY and CDR2 as SMNVEV (reference sequence). The CDR3 is CASSLSGGGGKLFF. DNA of the CDR3: TGTGCCAGCAGTTTAAGCGGGGGAGGAGGAAAACTGTTTTTT.

V gene TRBV5-1 combines with J gene TRBJ1-2; D is possibly TRBD1 (5 bases). The length of the CDR3 is 15 residues. Trimming shortened V by 4 bases and J by 0 bases, and 13 bases separated the two germline ends. CDR1 and CDR2 from the germline V gene are SGHRS and YFSETQ. As DNA, the CDR3 is TGCGCCAGCAGCCCCCAGACAGAGACTAACTATGGCTACACCTTC. Translated: CASSPQTETNYGYTF.

V and J are TRBV6-1 and TRBJ2-7; 11 bases align to TRBD2. The germline CDR1 and CDR2 sequences are MNHNS and SASEGT. V was clipped by 3 bases and J by 0 bases; unmatched bases: 16. The CDR3 is 20 amino acids. CDR3 nucleotides: TGTGCCAGCAGTGACCCTAGACTACTTCGCGGGACTAGCGGCTCCTACGAGCAGTACGTC. Its translation is CASSDPRLLRGTSGSYEQYV.

The chain recombines TRBV25-1 with TRBJ2-1; 9 bases map to TRBD1. This CDR3 is 16 amino acids long. Germline V lookup: CDR1 MGHDK, CDR2 SYGVNS. J lost 1 base, V lost 4 bases, and 5 bases had no gene match. The CDR3 bases are TGTGCCAGCAGTGCGACAGGGGGTACTTCCTACAATGAGCAGTTCTTC. Encoded protein: CASSATGGTSYNEQFF.

The chain recombines TRBV9 with TRBJ1-2, with D possibly being TRBD1 (5 bases). CDR1 SGDLS and CDR2 YYNGEE come from the germline V gene. Trimming removed 2 bases at V and 1 base at J, with 12 bases between. The CDR3 contains 15 residues. CDR3 sequence: CASSVRGGVNYGYTF. In nucleotides, the CDR3 is TGTGCCAGCAGCGTTAGAGGAGGGGTTAACTATGGCTACACCTTC.

The chain is built from TRBV30 and TRBJ2-2; D is ambiguous. Germline V CDR1 and CDR2: GTSNPN, SVGIG (reference sequence). This CDR3 is built from 12 residues. Trimming stripped 7 bases from V and 5 bases from J, with 11 bases between. The CDR3 here is CASRPGTGELFF. The CDR3 bases are TGTGCCTCTCGCCCAGGAACCGGGGAGCTGTTTTTT. Based on the CDR3 plus reference TRBV30 and TRBJ2-2, the full variable domain is SQTIHQWPATLVQPVGSPLSLECTVEGTSNPNLYWYRQAAGRGLQLLFYSVGIGQISSEVPQNLSASRPQDRQFILSSKKLLLSDSGFYLCASRPGTGELFFGEGSRLTVL.

The gene calls are TRBV6-1 and TRBJ1-5; D unclear. V was trimmed by 7 bases and J by 1 base, leaving 11 bases between them. CDR1 and CDR2 from the germline V gene are MNHNS and SASEGT. The CDR3 has 14 amino acids. CDR3 loop: CASTAGGSNQPQHF. CDR3 nucleotides: TGTGCCAGCACCGCGGGTGGCAGCAATCAGCCCCAGCATTTT.

The gene calls are TRBV19 and TRBJ2-7, with 9 bases lining up with TRBD1. CDR1 is LNHDA, CDR2 SQIVND, per germline (reference sequence). The CDR3 has 15 residues. The ends lost 1 base at V and 2 bases at J; junction bases unmatched: 3. CDR3 nucleotide sequence: TGTGCCAGTAGTATAGGAGGGACAGGGACCTACGAGCAGTACTTC. It yields the protein CASSIGGTGTYEQYF.

For the CDR3, the DNA is TGTGCCAGCCTTACTGCTGGAGGGGGCGGTCTCAACTATGGCTACACCTTC. Translated: CASLTAGGGGLNYGYTF. V and J are TRBV28 and TRBJ1-2, with 7 bases aligning to TRBD1. Germline V gene lookup returns CDR1 MDHEN and CDR2 SYDVKM. The J segment lost 2 bases and the V segment lost 8 bases, leaving 17 bases of the junction unmatched. The CDR3 contains 17 residues.

This clone was seen more than once but under ten times. This chain connects TRBV6-5 to TRBJ1-5; 11 nucleotides agree with TRBD1. Germline trimming cut 6 bases from V and 0 bases from J; bases unmatched to any gene: 1. Germline V gene lookup returns CDR1 MNHEY and CDR2 SVGAGI. The CDR3 totals 15 residues. The DNA of the CDR3 is TGTGCCAGCAGGGGACAGGGGGTTAGCAATCAGCCCCAGCATTTT. Translation: CASRGQGVSNQPQHF.

The chain uses TRBV7-8 and TRBJ1-3; weak D call: TRBD1 (5 bases). The length of the CDR3 is 16 residues. The germline V gene encodes CDR1 SGHVS and CDR2 FQNEAQ. Trimming shortened V by 5 bases and J by 4 bases, and 18 bases separated the two germline ends. The CDR3 sequence: CASSRRGDIGGNTIYF. In DNA form, the CDR3 reads TGTGCCAGCAGCCGGCGGGGCGACATCGGGGGAAACACCATATATTTT.

The chain combines TRBV11-3 with TRBJ2-5, with D maybe TRBD2 (6 bases). The germline V gene encodes CDR1 SGHNT and CDR2 YENEEA. Trimming stripped 3 bases from V and 4 bases from J, with 9 bases between. The CDR3 is 13 amino acids. The CDR3 sequence is CASSLTGVETQYF. For the CDR3, the DNA is TGTGCCAGCAGCTTGACGGGAGTAGAGACCCAGTACTTC.

The chain uses TRBV11-3 and TRBJ1-4, with D uncertain. CDR3 length: 17 residues. The V gene's germline CDR1 is SGHNT and CDR2 YENEEA. The V gene lost 4 bases and the J gene lost 8 bases, with 23 bases spanning the gap. CDR3 in amino acids: CASSSRRLPPEREKLFF. In DNA form, the CDR3 reads TGTGCCAGCAGCTCTAGACGGCTGCCCCCTGAGAGGGAAAAACTGTTTTTT. Supplemented by reference TRBV11-3 and TRBJ1-4, the full variable domain reads EAGVVQSPRYKIIEKKQPVAFWCNPISGHNTLYWYLQNLGQGPELLIRYENEEAVDDSQLPKDRFSAERLKGVDSTLKIQPAELGDSAVYLCASSSRRLPPEREKLFFGSGTQLSVL.

The chain joins TRBV5-6 to TRBJ1-2, with TRBD1 matching over 11 bases. The CDR3 has 15 residues. Germline V gene data show CDR1 as SGHDT and CDR2 as YYEEEE. V trimming: 4 bases; J trimming: 8 bases; junction bases outside the gene matches: 10. The CDR3 loop reads CASSPNGQGATGYTF. The CDR3 nucleotides read TGTGCCAGCAGCCCGAACGGACAGGGGGCGACGGGCTACACCTTC.

The chain couples TRBV7-3 to TRBJ2-3; 7 bases match TRBD1. Germline V CDR1 and CDR2: SGHTA, FQGTGA. The CDR3 has 15 residues. V shed 5 bases and J 2 bases; nucleotides not matched to a gene: 7. The CDR3 is CASSPHRGNTDTQYF. The CDR3 region has the DNA TGTGCCAGCAGCCCCCACAGGGGCAACACAGATACGCAGTATTTT.

V and J are TRBV7-2 and TRBJ1-2; TRBD1 matches 10 bases. Germline-derived CDR1 and CDR2 are SGHTA and FQGNSA. CDR3 length: 16 residues. V trimming: 4 bases; J trimming: 8 bases; junction bases outside the gene matches: 13. CDR3 DNA sequence: TGTGCCAGCAGCTCGGATCCCGGGACAGGGGCGAGAGGCTACACCTTC. Protein product: CASSSDPGTGARGYTF.

The CDR3 protein is CASSSRQGAYEQYF. CDR3 bases: TGTGCCAGTAGTTCAAGACAGGGGGCCTACGAGCAGTACTTC. The chain couples TRBV19 to TRBJ2-7; 9 bases match TRBD1. The CDR3 covers 14 residues. Germline V CDR1 and CDR2: LNHDA, SQIVND (reference sequence). V dropped 5 bases and J dropped 2; count of bases not matched to a gene: 4. Combining the CDR3 with reference TRBV19 and TRBJ2-7 gives the whole variable domain DGGITQSPKYLFRKEGQNVTLSCEQNLNHDAMYWYRQDPGQGLRLIYYSQIVNDFQKGDIAEGYSVSREKKESFPLTVTSAQKNPTAFYLCASSSRQGAYEQYFGPGTRLTVT.

The chain combines TRBV5-6 with TRBJ1-4; 9 bases are a match to TRBD1. V was clipped by 4 bases and J by 8 bases; unmatched bases: 9. Per the germline V gene, CDR1 is SGHDT and CDR2 is YYEEEE. The CDR3 contains 15 residues. In DNA form, the CDR3 reads TGTGCCAGCAGCCTAGGACAGGGGCGAATCGAAAAACTGTTTTTT. Translating gives CASSLGQGRIEKLFF.

This clone was counted only a few times. The chain links TRBV6-5 to TRBJ2-7; D not resolved. The germline CDR1 and CDR2 sequences are MNHEY and SVGAGI. CDR3 length: 13 residues. Trimming removed 6 bases at V and 2 bases at J, with 11 bases between. CDR3 protein: CASSPRVPYEQYF. CDR3 nucleotide sequence: TGTGCCAGCAGCCCCCGGGTACCCTACGAGCAGTACTTC.

The chain uses TRBV19 and TRBJ2-7; 8 bases line up with TRBD2. The CDR3 is 13 amino acids. J gave up 6 bases and V 5 bases, and 6 bases lay outside the gene matches. Germline assignment: CDR1 LNHDA and CDR2 SQIVND (reference sequence). The CDR3 DNA reads TGTGCCAGTAGTCCGACCGCGGGGGGCGAGCAGTACGTC. This gives the protein CASSPTAGGEQYV.

The chain uses TRBV19 and TRBJ2-1; possible D gene TRBD2, 6 bases. Trimming took off 8 bases at V and 4 bases at J, with 15 bases between the two ends. CDR1 is LNHDA and CDR2 is SQIVND in the germline V gene (reference sequence). This CDR3 comprises 14 residues. CDR3 protein: CASSSATHYNEQFF. CDR3 bases: TGTGCCAGTTCTAGCGCCACGCATTACAATGAGCAGTTCTTC.

The chain joins TRBV29-1 to TRBJ2-1; 8 positions agree with TRBD1. The CDR3 covers 12 residues. Germline V CDR1 and CDR2: SQVTM, ANQGSEA. Germline trimming cut 6 bases from V and 4 bases from J; bases unmatched to any gene: 2. In nucleotides, the CDR3 is TGCAGCGTGGACAGGGCGTACAATGAGCAGTTCTTC. Amino acids: CSVDRAYNEQFF.

The gene calls are TRBV4-2 and TRBJ2-1; 7 nucleotides line up with TRBD2. The V gene end was trimmed by 0 bases and the J gene end by 6 bases; junction bases not matched to a gene: 8. CDR3 length: 16 residues. Germline V gives CDR1 LGHNA, CDR2 YNFKEQ. For the CDR3, the DNA is TGTGCCAGCAGCCAAGAAGGACTAGGGAGTATCAATGAGCAGTTCTTC. It yields the protein CASSQEGLGSINEQFF.